The 24 T cell receptor beta chains below were found in one sample sequenced in a study of CD8 T cells in Susac syndrome. Random hexamers primed reverse transcription of about 0.45 to 1 ug RNA. TCRdb recomputed calls from the immunoSEQ multiplex PCR reads with MiXCR, one row per CDR3 protein. The sample holds roughly 200,000 distinct CDR3 sequences, over 85% seen once. Material: CD4+ T cells from PBMCs. The source of these receptors is a human donor in good health.

In this sample, this clonotype turned up once. The J gene is TRBJ1-1, the V gene TRBV29-1; no reliable D call. The CDR3 is 11 residues long. The V and J ends lost 5 bases and 7 bases respectively, with 11 bases between them. Germline CDR1 SQVTM, CDR2 ANQGSEA. CDR3 in DNA: TGCAGCGTTTACGGGCGCAATGAAGCTTTCTTT. It encodes CSVYGRNEAFF. Full variable domain (remainder filled in from reference TRBV29-1 and TRBJ1-1): SAVISQKPSRDICQRGTSLTIQCQVDSQVTMMFWYRQQPGQSLTLIATANQGSEATYESGFVIDKFPISRPNLTFSTLTVSNMSPEDSSIYLCSVYGRNEAFFGQGTRLTVV.

The table lists this clonotype with a count of one. The chain uses TRBV2 and TRBJ2-5; tentative D call: TRBD2 (6 bases). Between the trimmed V and J ends, which lost 1 base and 4 bases, there was a span of 19 bases. This CDR3 contains 17 residues. Looked up from germline, CDR1 is SNHLY and CDR2 is FYNNEI. The CDR3 sequence is CASSEGLGGNLGETQYF. The DNA of the CDR3 is TGTGCCAGCAGTGAAGGTCTTGGGGGGAATTTGGGAGAGACCCAGTACTTC.

This chain links TRBV2 with TRBJ2-1; D unresolved. This CDR3 has 11 residues. Germline V gene data show CDR1 as SNHLY and CDR2 as FYNNEI. The V gene lost 5 bases and the J gene lost 9 bases, with 8 bases spanning the gap. CDR3 sequence: CASSFSVEQFF. CDR3 in DNA: TGTGCCAGCAGTTTCAGCGTTGAGCAGTTCTTC.

This chain connects TRBV28 to TRBJ2-7; D may match TRBD1 or TRBD2 (5 bases each). The germline gives CDR1 MDHEN, CDR2 SYDVKM. CDR3 size: 13 residues. V dropped 7 bases and J dropped 6 bases, with 16 bases sitting between them. CDR3 nucleotide sequence: TGTGCCAGCACCCAGATGGGGGTGGTCGAGCAGTACTTC. Its protein is CASTQMGVVEQYF.

This chain joins TRBV25-1 and TRBJ2-7; no clear D gene. The CDR3 spans 12 residues. V dropped 4 bases and J dropped 3 bases, with 7 bases sitting between them. Germline V gene lookup returns CDR1 MGHDK and CDR2 SYGVNS. The CDR3: CASSAGYYEQYF. As DNA, the CDR3 is TGTGCCAGCAGTGCGGGTTACTACGAGCAGTACTTC.

The chain has TRBV12-3 or TRBV12-4 and TRBJ1-4; no reliable D call. The CDR3 has 15 residues. V was cut by 6 bases and J by 7 bases, with 18 bases left in between. The CDR3 loop is CASSPGRANGEKLFF. The CDR3 region has the DNA TGTGCCAGCAGCCCTGGGAGGGCGAATGGTGAAAAACTGTTTTTT.

The rearrangement uses TRBV2 and TRBJ2-3, with 9 bases that match TRBD2. The CDR3 is made up of 14 amino acids. V shed 4 bases and J 3 bases; nucleotides not matched to a gene: 2. Germline V CDR1 and CDR2: SNHLY, FYNNEI. The DNA of the CDR3 is TGTGCCAGCAGTGTGACTAGCGGTACAGATACGCAGTATTTT. It translates to CASSVTSGTDTQYF.

V is TRBV3-1 and J is TRBJ2-7, with D possibly being TRBD1 (6 bases). Germline V gene lookup returns CDR1 LGHDT and CDR2 YNNKEL (reference sequence). Deletions cut 4 bases from V and 2 bases from J, with 12 bases between. The CDR3 is 14 residues long. As DNA, the CDR3 is TGTGCCAGCAGCCGACAGGCCCAAACCTACGAGCAGTACTTC. Translation: CASSRQAQTYEQYF.

This chain's CDR3 is CASSWGRLAGRGATEQYF. Written as DNA, the CDR3 is TGTGCCAGCAGTTGGGGGAGACTAGCGGGGCGAGGAGCGACGGAGCAGTACTTC. The V and J genes are TRBV6-2 or TRBV6-3 and TRBJ2-7; TRBD2 matches 11 bases. The CDR3 spans 18 residues. Germline loops: CDR1 MNHEY, CDR2 SVGEGT. The V and J ends lost 4 bases and 7 bases, in that order; junction bases with no gene match: 18.

The V gene is TRBV7-9, the J gene TRBJ1-2; TRBD1 matches 7 bases. The CDR3 consists of 15 residues. V shed 7 bases, J shed 2 bases, and the junction held 10 bases outside the gene matches. Germline assignment: CDR1 SEHNR and CDR2 FQNEAQ (reference sequence). The CDR3 DNA follows: TGTGCCAGCAACTTTGCCCAGGGGGGGAACTATGGCTACACCTTC. Translation gives CASNFAQGGNYGYTF. The full variable domain, in which reference TRBV7-9 and TRBJ1-2 provide the parts outside the CDR3, is DTGVSQNPRHKITKRGQNVTFRCDPISEHNRLYWYRQTLGQGPEFLTYFQNEAQLEKSRLLSDRFSAERPKGSFSTLEIQRTEQGDSAMYLCASNFAQGGNYGYTFGSGTRLTVV.

The chain recombines TRBV5-4 with TRBJ2-7; TRBD2 aligns across 7 bases. The CDR3 covers 15 residues. Germline trimming cut 3 bases from V and 6 bases from J; bases unmatched to any gene: 12. Looked up from germline, CDR1 is SGHNT and CDR2 is YYREEE (reference sequence). The CDR3 sequence: CASSYTGLSTSEQYF. CDR3 in DNA: TGTGCCAGCAGCTATACGGGACTATCTACCTCCGAGCAGTACTTC.

CDR3 DNA: TGTGCCAGCAGCTACCCAAGGACCGGCGACCAGTACTTC. The encoded protein is CASSYPRTGDQYF. The rearrangement joins TRBV3-1 to TRBJ2-5; no definite D call. Deletions cut 5 bases from V and 10 bases from J, with 17 bases between. CDR1 LGHDT and CDR2 YNNKEL come from the germline V gene (reference sequence). The CDR3 has 13 amino acids.

This rearrangement joins TRBV5-1 to TRBJ2-1, with D perhaps TRBD2 (6 bases). Trimming took off 7 bases at V and 4 bases at J, with 12 bases between the two ends. Germline CDR1 reads SGHRS; CDR2 reads YFSETQ. The CDR3 length is 13 residues. The CDR3 DNA reads TGCGCCAGCCCCGGAGGGCGATACAATGAGCAGTTCTTC. The encoded protein is CASPGGRYNEQFF.

The chain recombines TRBV24-1 with TRBJ2-2, with TRBD2 identical over 9 bases. The CDR3 has 16 amino acids. Germline values: CDR1 KGHDR, CDR2 SFDVKD. Germline trimming cut 4 bases from V and 1 base from J; bases unmatched to any gene: 3. The chain's CDR3 is CATSDGLARNTGELFF. The CDR3, as DNA: TGTGCCACCAGTGACGGACTAGCGAGGAACACCGGGGAGCTGTTTTTT.

The chain has TRBV3-1 and TRBJ1-1, with a weak D call TRBD1 (5 bases). Deletions cut 0 bases from V and 4 bases from J, with 9 bases between. The germline V gene has CDR1 LGHDT and CDR2 YNNKEL (reference sequence). CDR3 size: 14 residues. CDR3 nucleotides: TGTGCCAGCAGCCAAGAGGGGGGGTTCACTGAAGCTTTCTTT. Its translation is CASSQEGGFTEAFF.

This rearrangement joins TRBV15 to TRBJ2-6; D uncertain. V gave up 1 base and J gave up 0 bases, with 4 bases separating them. CDR3 size: 15 residues. The germline V gene encodes CDR1 LNHNV and CDR2 YYDKDF (reference sequence). The CDR3 DNA reads as TGTGCCACCAGCAGAGTGGCCTCTGGGGCCAACGTCCTGACTTTC. It yields the protein CATSRVASGANVLTF.

This chain joins TRBV28 and TRBJ2-7; D is possibly TRBD1 (6 bases). V was pared by 5 bases and J by 6 bases, with 11 bases between. Germline V CDR1 and CDR2: MDHEN, SYDVKM. The CDR3 contains 12 residues. The CDR3, as DNA: TGTGCCAGCAGTCCTCAGGGGTCCGAGCAGTACTTC. Encoded protein: CASSPQGSEQYF.

The table lists this clonotype with a count of one. The CDR3 coding sequence is TGCAGTGCCATGCCTGTAGATACGCAGTATTTT. It codes for CSAMPVDTQYF. The J gene is TRBJ2-3, the V gene TRBV20-1; no reliable D call. V lost 6 bases to trimming and J lost 5 bases, with 9 bases between them. The CDR3 totals 11 residues. The V gene's germline CDR1 is DFQATT and CDR2 SNEGSKA (reference sequence).

Here the CDR3 DNA reads TGTGCCAGCAGACAGGGGTGGCAAGAGACCCAGTACTTC. Protein sequence: CASRQGWQETQYF. V gene TRBV28 combines with J gene TRBJ2-5; 7 bases match TRBD1. V dropped 6 bases and J dropped 2; count of bases not matched to a gene: 3. Germline CDR1 MDHEN, CDR2 SYDVKM. This CDR3 spans 13 amino acids.

The chain uses TRBV2 and TRBJ2-4; no clear D. CDR3 length: 13 amino acids. V was clipped by 5 bases and J by 1 base, with 6 bases between them. CDR1 is SNHLY, CDR2 FYNNEI, per germline. The CDR3 DNA follows: TGTGCCAGCAGTTTCGAGGCCAAAAACATTCAGTACTTC. This codes for CASSFEAKNIQYF. The full variable domain, in which reference TRBV2 and TRBJ2-4 provide the parts outside the CDR3, is EPEVTQTPSHQVTQMGQEVILRCVPISNHLYFYWYRQILGQKVEFLVSFYNNEISEKSEIFDDQFSVERPDGSNFTLKIRSTKLEDSAMYFCASSFEAKNIQYFGAGTRLSVL.

The chain is built from TRBV20-1 and TRBJ2-1; 12 nucleotides match TRBD2. The CDR3 is 14 residues long. CDR1 is DFQATT, CDR2 SNEGSKA, per germline (reference sequence). V trimming: 6 bases; J trimming: 4 bases; junction bases outside the gene matches: 4. The CDR3 DNA sequence: TGCAGTGCCACCGGACTAGCGGGGTACAATGAGCAGTTCTTC. It specifies CSATGLAGYNEQFF.

The rearrangement uses TRBV29-1 and TRBJ2-7; 8 bases align to TRBD2. The V segment lost 1 base and the J segment 3 bases; nucleotides outside the gene matches: 5. Germline CDR1 is SQVTM and CDR2 is ANQGSEA. The CDR3 covers 14 residues. CDR3 nucleotides: TGCAGCGTTGAAGTTGCGGGAGGCATCTACGAGCAGTACTTC. Amino acids: CSVEVAGGIYEQYF.

The chain links TRBV12-3 or TRBV12-4 to TRBJ2-6; D is unclear. The V gene lost 3 bases and the J gene lost 4 bases, with 1 base spanning the gap. This CDR3 has 12 amino acids. For the CDR3, the DNA is TGTGCCAGCAGTTTGGGGGCCAACGTCCTGACTTTC. Amino acid sequence: CASSLGANVLTF.

The chain recombines TRBV5-4 with TRBJ2-5; D unclear. Germline assignment: CDR1 SGHNT and CDR2 YYREEE (reference sequence). Trimming removed 0 bases from V and 5 bases from J, with 11 bases in between. The CDR3 covers 14 residues. CDR3 DNA sequence: TGTGCCAGCAGCTTGGATAACCCCGGGGAGACCCAGTACTTC. Translating it yields CASSLDNPGETQYF.